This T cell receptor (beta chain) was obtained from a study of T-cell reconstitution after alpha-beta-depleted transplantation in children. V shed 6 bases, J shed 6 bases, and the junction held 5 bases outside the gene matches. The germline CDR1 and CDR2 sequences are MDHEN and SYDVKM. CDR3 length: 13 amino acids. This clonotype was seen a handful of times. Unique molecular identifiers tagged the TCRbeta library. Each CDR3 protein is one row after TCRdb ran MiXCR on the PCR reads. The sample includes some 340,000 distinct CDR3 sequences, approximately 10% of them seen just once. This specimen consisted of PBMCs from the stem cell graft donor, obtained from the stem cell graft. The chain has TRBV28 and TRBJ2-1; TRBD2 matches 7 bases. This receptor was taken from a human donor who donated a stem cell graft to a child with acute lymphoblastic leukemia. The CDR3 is CASSTTSSNEQFF. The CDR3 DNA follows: TGTGCCAGCAGCACGACTAGCAGCAATGAGCAGTTCTTC. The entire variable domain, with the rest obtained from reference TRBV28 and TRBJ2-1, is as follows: DVKVTQSSRYLVKRTGEKVFLECVQDMDHENMFWYRQDPGLGLRLIYFSYDVKMKEKGDIPEGYSVSREKKERFSLILESASTNQTSMYLCASSTTSSNEQFFGPGTRLTVL.